These T cell receptor beta chains were read from a single sample in a study of T-cell memory formation after mild COVID-19. TCRdb re-called the 5' RACE reads through MiXCR, storing one row per CDR3 protein. Of 95,000 to 120,000 distinct CDR3 sequences detected, 22% appear once; the ten largest clones hold roughly 40%. Source material: PBMCs or a T cell subset sorted from them (not recorded which). These receptors all come from a man aged 18 to 30 who had mild COVID-19 (a few samples of this study predate the infection). Cell type and time point are not known. Each CDR3 is given with its conserved first and last residue. D genes are given only for firm matches. Clone size is given for some rows only: seen once, a few or many times, or a class if the clone is expanded.

J gene	clone size	V gene	D gene	CDR3 DNA	CDR3 protein
TRBJ1-1	NA	TRBV11-2	NA	TGTGCCAGCATAAGGGAACCCAACACTGAAGCTTTCTTT	CASIREPNTEAFF
TRBJ1-1	few	TRBV5-1	NA	TGCGCCAGCAGCTTGGGGTACGGGGGGAGGAACACTGAAGCTTTCTTT	CASSLGYGGRNTEAFF
TRBJ1-1	few	TRBV4-2	NA	TGTGCCAGCAGCCAAGATCGGGGGGCAAGGTACACTGAAGCTTTCTTT	CASSQDRGARYTEAFF
TRBJ1-5	NA	TRBV7-9	TRBD1	TGTGCCAGCAGCTTAGGGACAGGGGGTTTGGGCAATCAGCCCCAGCATTTT	CASSLGTGGLGNQPQHF
TRBJ1-4	NA	TRBV6-5	NA	TGTGCCAGCAGCTCTGGACAGCGTAGGGGGGAAAAACTGTTTTTT	CASSSGQRRGEKLFF
TRBJ2-7	NA	TRBV3-1	NA	TGTGCCAGCAGCCAAGTCAGTAGCCCTTTCTACGAGCAGTACTTC	CASSQVSSPFYEQYF
TRBJ2-3	few	TRBV29-1	NA	TGCAGCGTTGAAACCCAGGGTTATACGCAGTATTTT	CSVETQGYTQYF
TRBJ1-2	NA	TRBV20-1	TRBD1	TGCAGTGCTAGAGATGGGGGGACAGGTCACTATGGCTACACCTTC	CSARDGGTGHYGYTF
TRBJ2-7	few	TRBV30	TRBD1	TGTGCCTGGAGTTCGGACAGGTACGAGCAGTACTTC	CAWSSDRYEQYF
TRBJ1-1	few	TRBV5-1	NA	TGCGCCAGCAGCTTATCCGGAGCGAACACTGAAGCTTTCTTT	CASSLSGANTEAFF
TRBJ1-1	NA	TRBV6-5	TRBD1	TGTGCCAGCAGTCCCGGACAGGTCACTGAAGCTTTCTTT	CASSPGQVTEAFF
TRBJ1-3	NA	TRBV7-2	TRBD1	TGTGCCAGCAGCCGCACAGGGGAAGGAAACACCATATATTTT	CASSRTGEGNTIYF
TRBJ2-2	few	TRBV5-1	TRBD1	TGCGCCAGCAGCTTGGAAGCAGGGGGCTTCGGCGGGGAGCTGTTTTTT	CASSLEAGGFGGELFF
TRBJ1-1	NA	TRBV11-2	NA	TGTGCCAGCAGCTTAGCGGGAACCCGAAAAACTGAAGCTTTCTTT	CASSLAGTRKTEAFF
TRBJ1-1	NA	TRBV5-1	NA	TGCGCCAGCAGCTTCGCGGACGGTAACACTGAAGCTTTCTTT	CASSFADGNTEAFF
TRBJ2-5	NA	TRBV27	NA	TGTGCCAGCAGTGACTTTTACCAAGAGACCCAGTACTTC	CASSDFYQETQYF
TRBJ2-7	NA	TRBV12-3/TRBV12-4	TRBD2	TGTGCCAGCAGTGTGGGACTAGAAGTCTACGAGCAGTACTTC	CASSVGLEVYEQYF
TRBJ2-2	NA	TRBV14	NA	TGTGCCAGCAGCCAACCCACAGGGATCGGGAACACCGGGGAGCTGTTTTTT	CASSQPTGIGNTGELFF
TRBJ1-4	few	TRBV27	NA	TGTGCCAGCAGTTTACAGGGGTCTAATGAAAAACTGTTTTTT	CASSLQGSNEKLFF
TRBJ1-3	NA	TRBV2	NA	TGTGCCAGCAGCCCAGGGGCGTACGGAAACACCATATATTTT	CASSPGAYGNTIYF
TRBJ2-7	NA	TRBV12-3/TRBV12-4	NA	TGTGCCAGCAGTTTTGAGTTCGGACACGGAACGGGAGAGCAGTACTTC	CASSFEFGHGTGEQYF
TRBJ2-2	few	TRBV4-1	NA	TGCGCCAGCAGCCTTAGGGGCGGTAGGAACACCGGGGAGCTGTTTTTT	CASSLRGGRNTGELFF
TRBJ2-1	NA	TRBV4-1	NA	TGCGCCAGCAGCTTTGGGACGGCCTCCTACAATGAGCAGTTCTTC	CASSFGTASYNEQFF
TRBJ1-4	NA	TRBV3-1	NA	TGTGCCAGCAGCCAAGGGGCAACTAATGAAAAACTGTTTTTT	CASSQGATNEKLFF
TRBJ2-3	NA	TRBV21-1	NA	TGTGCCAGCAGCAAAGGTGCGTGCGGAGGTACGCAGTATTTT	CASSKGACGGTQYF
TRBJ2-2	NA	TRBV6-2/TRBV6-3	NA	TGTGCCAGCAGTACAGGACAGTTGAACACCGGGGAGCTGTTTTTT	CASSTGQLNTGELFF
TRBJ1-3	NA	TRBV6-5	TRBD1	TGTGCCAGCAGTGGCCAGGGGGAAGGAAACACCATATATTTT	CASSGQGEGNTIYF
TRBJ1-1	once	TRBV3-1	NA	TGTGCCAGCAGCCCCCGGACGGGGATACCCCCCACTGAAGCTTTCTTT	CASSPRTGIPPTEAFF
TRBJ2-4	few	TRBV25-1	NA	TGTGCCAGCAGTGAGGAGTGGGGCATTCAGTACTTC	CASSEEWGIQYF
TRBJ2-7	few	TRBV7-9	TRBD1	TGTGCCAGCAGCTCAGGACCGACAGGGGGATTCGAGCAGTACTTC	CASSSGPTGGFEQYF
TRBJ2-5	few	TRBV4-1	TRBD1	TGCGCCAGCAGCCAACCCGGGACAGGACTTGGGACCCAGTACTTC	CASSQPGTGLGTQYF
TRBJ2-2	NA	TRBV27	NA	TGTGCCAGCAGTTCTGGCGGGGAGCTGTTTTTT	CASSSGGELFF
TRBJ2-3	few	TRBV4-3	NA	TGCGCCAGCAGTTACTCTGGGGACTCCACAGATACGCAGTATTTT	CASSYSGDSTDTQYF
TRBJ2-1	few	TRBV7-3	NA	NA	CASSFGPGQGNEQFF
TRBJ2-3	NA	TRBV7-9	NA	TGTGCCAGCAGTCAGACCCAAATCCCAGATACGCAGTATTTT	CASSQTQIPDTQYF
TRBJ2-3	once	TRBV5-4	NA	TGTGCCAGCAGCTTGGTGGCTGGTCCAGATACGCAGTATTTT	CASSLVAGPDTQYF
TRBJ1-3	NA	TRBV29-1	NA	TGCAGCGTTGTAACTTCTGGAAACACCATATATTTT	CSVVTSGNTIYF
TRBJ2-7	NA	TRBV6-2/TRBV6-3	NA	TGTGCCAGCAAGACGGGCTACGAGCAGTACTTC	CASKTGYEQYF
TRBJ1-5	NA	TRBV19	NA	TGTGCCGGAGGGTACCAGCCCCAGCATTTT	CAGGYQPQHF
TRBJ2-1	few	TRBV7-3	NA	TGTGCCAGCAGCCCGTCTGGGCGGGGAGATGAGCAGTTCTTC	CASSPSGRGDEQFF
TRBJ2-1	few	TRBV12-3/TRBV12-4	TRBD2	TGTGCCAGCAGTTCAAACCTAGCGGGAAGCTCCTACAATGAGCAGTTCTTC	CASSSNLAGSSYNEQFF
TRBJ1-3	NA	TRBV12-3/TRBV12-4	NA	TGTGCCAGCAGTCTTGGGGTATCTGGAAACACCATATATTTT	CASSLGVSGNTIYF
TRBJ2-2	NA	TRBV6-5	NA	TGTGCCAGCAGTTACTCGTGGACAAAAGTGAACACCGGGGAGCTGTTTTTT	CASSYSWTKVNTGELFF
TRBJ2-3	NA	TRBV7-9	TRBD2	TGTGCCAGCAGCGTGGGAGCGGGGGTGGCAGATACGCAGTATTTT	CASSVGAGVADTQYF
TRBJ2-5	NA	TRBV19	NA	TGTGCCAGTAGTCACCTGAGCCAAGAGACCCAGTACTTC	CASSHLSQETQYF
TRBJ2-3	few	TRBV9	TRBD2	TGTGCCAGCAGCGTAATTGCTAGCGGGGGGGCAGATACGCAGTATTTT	CASSVIASGGADTQYF
TRBJ2-5	NA	TRBV5-1	TRBD2	TGCGCCAGCAGCTTGGGGGGACTAGCGGAGACCCAGTACTTC	CASSLGGLAETQYF
TRBJ2-7	NA	TRBV25-1	NA	TGTGCCAGCAGTCTGTCCCCCTACGAGCAGTACTTC	CASSLSPYEQYF
TRBJ2-1	NA	TRBV28	TRBD1	TGTGCCAGCATGGGGCTCCAACAGGGGCAGCGTTACAATGAGCAGTTCTTC	CASMGLQQGQRYNEQFF
TRBJ2-1	many	TRBV27	NA	TGTGCCACCGGGGTCATATCCAGTCGCAATGAGCAGTTCTTC	CATGVISSRNEQFF
TRBJ2-7	NA	TRBV30	NA	TGTGCCTGGAGTGTAACGGAAAGGGAGCAGTACTTC	CAWSVTEREQYF
TRBJ1-2	NA	TRBV29-1	NA	TGCAGCGTTGAAGGTGGGGCAGCCGAACCCTATGGCTACACCTTC	CSVEGGAAEPYGYTF